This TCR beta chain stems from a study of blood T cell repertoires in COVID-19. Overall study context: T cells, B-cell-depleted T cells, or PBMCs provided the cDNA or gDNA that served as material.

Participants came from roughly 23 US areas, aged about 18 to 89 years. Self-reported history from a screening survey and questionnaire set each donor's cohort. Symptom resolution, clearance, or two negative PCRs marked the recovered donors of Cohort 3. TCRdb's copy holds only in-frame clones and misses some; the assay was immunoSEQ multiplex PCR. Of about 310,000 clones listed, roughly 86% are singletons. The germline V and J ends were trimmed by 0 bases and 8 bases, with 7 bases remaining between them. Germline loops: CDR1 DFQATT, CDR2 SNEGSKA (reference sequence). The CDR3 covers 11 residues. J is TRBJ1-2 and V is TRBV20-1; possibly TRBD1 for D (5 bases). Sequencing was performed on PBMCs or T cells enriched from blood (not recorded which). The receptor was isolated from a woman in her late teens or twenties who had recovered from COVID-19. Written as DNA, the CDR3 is TGCAGTGCTAGAGATGGACAAGGCTACACCTTC. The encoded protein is CSARDGQGYTF.